This record concerns one T cell receptor (beta chain) sequence. Its antigen is unknown. The record originates from a study of OX40 agonist ivuxolimab in advanced cancers. As for the study in general: Partial responses were achieved by three patients, one with hepatocellular carcinoma and two with cutaneous melanoma. Study results and caveats: CD4+ and CD8+ T cells in blood underwent clonal expansion by week 6 at 0.1 to 3.0 mg/kg.

Here immunoSEQ multiplex PCR was the method, and the copy in TCRdb shows in-frame clones only, minus some. The table shows some 63,000 clones, with 65% to 85% occurring only once. Germline loops: CDR1 SEHNR, CDR2 FQNEAQ (reference sequence). The CDR3 totals 15 residues. V shed 5 bases and J 4 bases; nucleotides not matched to a gene: 9. The TCR originated in an adult with an advanced solid tumor such as melanoma, head and neck, liver or kidney cancer. The material sequenced was CD4+ or CD8+ T cells sorted from blood, taken in a trial of the OX40 agonist ivuxolimab. V gene TRBV7-9 combines with J gene TRBJ2-3; TRBD2 matches at 7 bases. Here the CDR3 reads CASSPQHGGADTQYF. CDR3 coding DNA: TGTGCCAGCAGCCCCCAGCATGGGGGGGCAGATACGCAGTATTTT.